This T cell receptor beta chain is from a study of blood T cell repertoires in COVID-19. For the study at large: Samples taken during acute and convalescent COVID-19 were collected in the United States, Italy and Spain. In each case, the material was cDNA or gDNA derived from T cells, B-cell-depleted T cells, or PBMCs.

Under the authors' procedure: By means of reference gene primer amplification, nucleated cell counts were estimated. Clones were read by immunoSEQ multiplex PCR, and TCRdb kept only the in-frame ones, dropping some. V and J calls and clone size are given by that table; D and trimming were obtained from the DNA. In the table there are 25,000 to 35,000 clones, just over 90% of which are singletons. V dropped 8 bases and J dropped 5; count of bases not matched to a gene: 8. The CDR3 length is 13 residues. The germline CDR1 and CDR2 sequences are SNHLY and FYNNEI. Material for sequencing was peripheral blood. The sequence derives from a man aged 45-65 years with active COVID-19. The genes are TRBV2 and TRBJ1-2; TRBD1 aligns across 7 bases. Here the CDR3 DNA reads TGTGCCAGCCACCGGGACAGTAATTATGGCTACACCTTC. It specifies CASHRDSNYGYTF.